This T cell receptor beta chain was recovered during a study of human T cells and chemical hapten exposure. This clonotype was seen at least ten times. Its matching antigen is unknown. Germline V lookup: CDR1 LGHNA, CDR2 YSLEER. The CDR3 is 17 residues long. Trimming left V 0 bases short and J 1 base short, with 10 bases between. Via MiXCR, TCRdb re-called the RACE reads, giving one row per CDR3 protein. Among 95,000 to 150,000 distinct CDR3 sequences, about 13% were seen once, and the ten largest hold approximately 0.89%. Time point given: patch test 1, 2 weeks after DPC sensitization. Treatment: therapeutic diphenylcyclopropenone sensitization with weekly scalp DPC. Broader study findings: Compared with pre-sensitization or healthy control sets, expanded TCRs clustered more.

The gene calls are TRBV4-3 and TRBJ1-6; no clear D gene. The sample in question was whole blood, obtained in connection with sensitization to the hapten diphenylcyclopropenone (DPC). This clonotype was sampled from a man between 18 and 29 years old with alopecia areata. Some clones in this sample may be carry-over from other donors' samples. CDR3 loop: CASSQEGRDSYNSPLHF. The CDR3 nucleotides are TGCGCCAGCAGCCAAGAAGGGAGGGATTCCTATAATTCACCCCTCCACTTT.